These T cell receptor beta chains were read from a single sample in a study of T cell repertoires in cytomegalovirus infection. MiXCR was run by TCRdb on the reads, yielding one entry per CDR3 protein. The sample has some 480,000 distinct CDR3 sequences, around 30% seen once. Antigen specificity for these receptors is unknown. Sequenced material: cultured PBMCs, taken from culture after CMV antigen stimulation. These receptors all stem from a human donor in good health (CMV status not recorded). Some clones in this sample may be carry-over from other donors' samples. The CDR3 runs from the conserved cysteine through the conserved F or W. The D gene is left open where the match is weak. Only part of the rows carry a size: once, few, many, or a class if the clone is expanded.

>.|TRBV27|TRBJ2-5|.
CASTNLPQQGRQETQYF
TGTGCCAGCACCAACCTGCCTCAACAGGGCCGACAAGAGACCCAGTACTTC
>.|TRBV19|TRBJ1-5|few
CASSMGRSSNQPQHF
TGTGCCAGTAGTATGGGCAGAAGCTCCAATCAGCCCCAGCATTTT
>.|TRBV19|TRBJ1-1|.
CASSMPHTEAFF
TGTGCCAGTAGTATGCCCCACACTGAAGCTTTCTTT
>.|TRBV12-3/TRBV12-4|TRBJ2-4|few
CASGRWNIQYF
TGTGCCAGCGGTCGTTGGAACATTCAGTACTTC
>.|TRBV4-1|TRBJ2-5|few
CASSQDAERETQYF
TGCGCCAGCAGCCAAGACGCAGAGAGGGAGACCCAGTACTTC
>.|TRBV4-3|TRBJ2-2|few
CASSQDSLANTGELFF
TGCGCCAGCAGCCAAGACTCATTAGCGAACACCGGGGAGCTGTTTTTT
>.|TRBV7-2|TRBJ2-5|many
CASSLDYNQETQYF
TGTGCCAGCAGCTTAGACTATAACCAAGAGACCCAGTACTTC
>TRBD1|TRBV7-9|TRBJ2-1|.
CASSPGQASNEQFF
TGTGCCAGCAGCCCCGGACAGGCTAGCAATGAGCAGTTCTTC
>TRBD2|TRBV7-8|TRBJ2-2|few
CASSLTTGGVGELFF
TGTGCCAGCAGCTTAACTACGGGGGGGGTCGGGGAGCTGTTTTTT
>.|TRBV13|TRBJ2-7|.
CASSLDGSAYEQYF
TGTGCCAGCAGCTTAGATGGTAGCGCATACGAGCAGTACTTC
>.|TRBV5-1|TRBJ2-1|few
CASRITNNEQFF
TGCGCCAGCAGAATTACCAACAATGAGCAGTTCTTC
>.|TRBV7-2|TRBJ2-2|few
CASSEYLNTGELFF
TGTGCCAGCAGCGAGTACTTGAACACCGGGGAGCTGTTTTTT
>TRBD1|TRBV11-3|TRBJ2-5|.
CASSLTARQGRETQYF
TGTGCCAGCAGCTTAACCGCCCGACAGGGTCGGGAGACCCAGTACTTC
>TRBD2|TRBV7-8|TRBJ2-2|few
CASSLEWTSGKTGELFF
TGTGCCAGCAGCTTAGAATGGACTAGCGGGAAGACCGGGGAGCTGTTTTTT
>.|TRBV9|TRBJ2-5|few
CASSVVGNREETQYF
TGTGCCAGCAGCGTAGTAGGTAACAGGGAAGAGACCCAGTACTTC
>.|TRBV19|TRBJ1-2|.
CASSFQGTAGYTF
TGTGCCAGTAGTTTCCAAGGTACCGCTGGCTACACCTTC
>.|TRBV12-3/TRBV12-4|TRBJ2-7|.
CASGGDTYEQYF
TGTGCCAGCGGGGGGGACACCTACGAGCAGTACTTC
>TRBD1|TRBV7-9|TRBJ1-6|few
CASSGRQGVISPLHF
TGTGCCAGCAGCGGCAGACAGGGGGTAATTTCACCCCTCCACTTT
>TRBD2|TRBV19|TRBJ2-3|few
CASSILAGASTDTQYF
TGTGCCAGTAGTATACTAGCGGGAGCTAGCACAGATACGCAGTATTTT
>.|TRBV12-3/TRBV12-4|TRBJ2-3|few
CASSLKTLDGTQYF
TGTGCCAGCAGTTTGAAGACTCTTGACGGTACGCAGTATTTT
>.|TRBV15|TRBJ1-1|.
CATQEWNTEAFF
TGTGCCACCCAGGAGTGGAACACTGAAGCTTTCTTT
>.|TRBV28|TRBJ2-3|.
CASSTPGRITDTQYF
TGTGCCAGCAGTACCCCGGGACGTATCACAGATACGCAGTATTTT
>TRBD2|TRBV6-2/TRBV6-3|TRBJ2-7|few
CASSFTSGYEQYF
TGTGCCAGCAGTTTCACTAGCGGCTACGAGCAGTACTTC
>TRBD2|TRBV5-4|TRBJ2-1|.
CASSLEPSGIYNEQFF
TGTGCCAGCAGCTTGGAGCCTAGCGGGATCTACAATGAGCAGTTCTTC
>.|TRBV7-2|TRBJ2-4|.
CASSSRGAKNIQYF
TGTGCCAGCAGCTCCCGGGGTGCCAAAAACATTCAGTACTTC
>TRBD1|TRBV20-1|TRBJ1-5|.
CSARTSQGGNQPQHF
TGCAGTGCTAGAACGTCGCAGGGGGGGAATCAGCCCCAGCATTTT
>TRBD2|TRBV11-3|TRBJ2-2|few
CASSTWPGGTGELFF
TGTGCCAGCAGCACTTGGCCGGGGGGCACCGGGGAGCTGTTTTTT
>TRBD2|TRBV19|TRBJ2-1|few
CASSMKTSGRISSYNEQFF
TGTGCCAGTAGTATGAAAACTAGCGGGAGGATTAGCTCCTACAATGAGCAGTTCTTC